Below, 22 T cell receptor beta chains from the same sample are listed, as sequenced in a study of tumor-infiltrating lymphocytes in primary liver carcinoma. The study co-extracted DNA and RNA from 20-30 mg of unsorted bulk tissue. Production of TCR beta cDNA used around 0.45 ug total RNA together with a constant-region primer. What produced the TCR beta libraries was three nested multiplex PCR rounds using slightly modified ARM-PCR. Forward primers for TRBV1-TRBV30 and a C-beta reverse primer served the first two PCR rounds, at 10 cycles each. One entry per CDR3 protein results from TCRdb running MiXCR on the multiplex PCR reads. The sample records about 33,000 distinct CDR3 sequences, roughly four fifths being singletons. Sequenced: liver tumor tissue from sampling region 5. Indicated subset: tumor region T5, tumor centre. These receptors all come from a man in his forties with primary liver carcinoma and hepatitis B virus infection.

Points on this clonotype: An end of the junction does not agree with germline; a read error may underlie this. This chain uses TRBV7-8 with TRBJ2-4; TRBD2 is a possible D gene (5 bases). Germline values: CDR1 SGHVS, CDR2 FQNEAQ. This CDR3 spans 17 amino acids. The CDR3 region has the DNA TGTGCCAGCAGCTCCCGAAGGACGGACTTAGCCGAAAACGTTCAGTACTTC. It translates to CASSSRRTDLAENVQYF.

On this clonotype itself: This may arise from a read error, as a much more abundant clone is one base away. The chain is built from TRBV12-3 or TRBV12-4 and TRBJ2-7; possibly TRBD1 for D (5 bases). This CDR3 has 13 residues. V was cut by 6 bases and J by 1 base, with 10 bases left in between. The CDR3 nucleotides read TGTGCCAGCAGACTGAGACAGTCCTACGAGCAGTACTTC. It translates to CASRLRQSYEQYF.

Worth noting for this clonotype: As the CDR3 is not closed by the conserved phenylalanine or tryptophan, this likely results from a read error. V is TRBV4-1 and J is TRBJ2-3; D unresolved. The V end was cut by 6 bases, the J end by 1 base, with 8 bases between. Germline-derived CDR1 and CDR2 are MGHRA and YSYEKL. The CDR3 is made up of 13 amino acids. CDR3 in amino acids: CASSHPRTDTQYI. The CDR3 DNA reads TGCGCCAGCAGTCACCCTCGCACAGATACGCAGTATATT.

This clonotype was counted once. A junction boundary mismatches the germline segment, possibly from a read error. J is TRBJ2-2 and V is TRBV11-2, with D possibly matching TRBD2 (5 bases). CDR1 is SGHAT, CDR2 FQNNGV, per germline. CDR3 size: 16 residues. As DNA, the CDR3 is TGTGCCGGCAGGTTAGATGGCGCCGGAAACACCGGGGAGTTGTTTTTT. Its translation is CAGRLDGAGNTGELFF.

This sequence joins TRBV5-1 and TRBJ2-3; 8 nucleotides match TRBD2. Germline values: CDR1 SGHRS, CDR2 YFSETQ. CDR3 length equals 16 residues. V gave up 4 bases and J gave up 4 bases; unmatched junction bases: 11. CDR3 loop: CASSLEAGDWADTQYF. Here the CDR3 DNA reads TGCGCCAGCAGCCTGGAAGCGGGGGATTGGGCAGATACGCAGTATTTT.

A note on this clonotype: Its ends do not fully match the called genes, so a read error is possible. This sequence joins TRBV29-1 and TRBJ2-2; 12 nucleotides match TRBD1. The CDR3 extends over 15 amino acids. Germline CDR1 SQVTM, CDR2 ANQGSEA. The CDR3 is CSVEDGTGGTRELFF. The CDR3, as DNA: TGCAGCGTTGAAGACGGGACAGGGGGCACCAGGGAGCTGTTTTTT.

The chain joins TRBV5-1 to TRBJ2-2; D is perhaps TRBD1 or TRBD2 (6 bases each). CDR1 is SGHRS, CDR2 YFSETQ, per germline. The V end lost 8 bases, the J end lost 15 bases, and 26 bases lay between the germline ends. There are 14 residues in the CDR3. In DNA, the CDR3 is TGCGCCAGTAAAAGGGGGGAGAACACCGGGAAGTTGTTTTTT. Translating it yields CASKRGENTGKLFF.

This clonotype showed up many times. This sequence joins TRBV6-2 or TRBV6-3 and TRBJ2-7; possibly TRBD2 for D (5 bases). The germline gives CDR1 MNHEY, CDR2 SVGEGT. Trimming took off 0 bases at V and 0 bases at J, with 21 bases between the two ends. This CDR3 has 19 amino acids. CDR3 bases: TGTGCCAGCAGTTACTCGATCGAAGGTAGCGAGATGGGCTCCTACGAGCAGTACTTC. It codes for CASSYSIEGSEMGSYEQYF.

The rearrangement uses TRBV7-2 and TRBJ2-7, with TRBD1 matching 8 bases. The germline V gene has CDR1 SGHTA and CDR2 FQGNSA. The junction had 8 bases not matched to a gene; V was cut back by 3 bases and J by 4 bases. The CDR3 runs to 15 residues. The CDR3 nucleotides read TGTGCCAGCAGCTTGCCGGGACAGGTGGCATACGAGCAGTACTTC. Encoded protein: CASSLPGQVAYEQYF.

Concerning this clonotype itself: A read error may account for a junction end that differs from germline. The V call is TRBV6-5, the J call TRBJ2-1; 12 nucleotides agree with TRBD2. The CDR3 extends over 19 amino acids. Germline V gene lookup returns CDR1 MNHEY and CDR2 SVGAGI. CDR3 bases: TGTGCCAGCAGTTCGGGACTAGCGGGTAACTTATTCTCCTACAATGAGCAACCCTTC. This gives the protein CASSSGLAGNLFSYNEQPF.

Only a few counts were recorded for this clonotype. One end of the junction is discordant with germline, which a read error may explain. The V gene is TRBV4-2, the J gene TRBJ1-1; 8 bases fit TRBD1. Looked up from germline, CDR1 is LGHNA and CDR2 is YNFKEQ. CDR3 length: 17 residues. The CDR3 region is CASGQEHGQGFWTEAFF. CDR3 DNA: TGTGCCAGCGGCCAAGAGCACGGACAGGGCTTTTGGACTGAAGCTTTCTTT.

This clonotype is medium-sized (0.01 to 0.1%) by share. V and J are TRBV6-6 and TRBJ1-3, with a possible D match to TRBD1 (5 bases). Trimming took off 3 bases at V and 11 bases at J, with 11 bases between the two ends. The CDR3 totals 12 residues. CDR1 and CDR2 (germline): MNHNY, SVGAGI (reference sequence). The CDR3 reads CASSYGQGAIYF. CDR3 coding DNA: TGTGCCAGCAGTTATGGGCAGGGCGCCATATATTTT.

Notes on this clonotype: One end of the junction varies from germline; a read error may be responsible. The chain carries TRBV28 and TRBJ2-2; 7 bases are shared with TRBD2. The CDR3 covers 15 residues. Germline V gene data show CDR1 as MDHEN and CDR2 as SYDVKM. The DNA of the CDR3 is TGTGCCAGCAGCCCGGGACGGGGGACTATCGAGGAGCTATTTTTT. Translation: CASSPGRGTIEELFF. Drawing the rest from reference TRBV28 and TRBJ2-2, the complete variable domain is DVKVTQSSRYLVKRTGEKVFLECVQDMDHENMFWYRQDPGLGLRLIYFSYDVKMKEKGDIPEGYSVSREKKERFSLILESASTNQTSMYLCASSPGRGTIEELFFGEGSRLTVL.

With respect to this clonotype: This could be a read error, since a much larger clone is one nucleotide away. This rearrangement joins TRBV11-3 to TRBJ2-2, with D possibly being TRBD2 (5 bases). Germline-derived CDR1 and CDR2 are SGHNT and YENEEA. This CDR3 has 13 residues. For the CDR3, the DNA is TGTGCCAGCAGCGTTCCTCCAACCGGGGAGCTGCTTTTT. It translates to CASSVPPTGELLF.

J is TRBJ1-2 and V is TRBV5-4; D is perhaps TRBD1 (5 bases). The CDR3 is made up of 12 amino acids. The germline V and J ends were trimmed by 6 bases and 8 bases, with 14 bases remaining between them. Per germline, CDR1 SGHNT and CDR2 YYREEE (reference sequence). CDR3 bases: TGTGCCAGCAATTTGGACGGGGCGGGCTACACCTTC. Residues: CASNLDGAGYTF. Full variable domain (outside the CDR3, taken from reference TRBV5-4 and TRBJ1-2): ETGVTQSPTHLIKTRGQQVTLRCSSQSGHNTVSWYQQALGQGPQFIFQYYREEENGRGNFPPRFSGLQFPNYSSELNVNALELDDSALYLCASNLDGAGYTFGSGTRLTVV.

This clonotype has at least ten counts. The V gene is TRBV30, the J gene TRBJ1-1; D call uncertain. CDR3 length: 11 residues. The germline CDR1 and CDR2 sequences are GTSNPN and SVGIG (reference sequence). V lost 5 bases to trimming and J lost 6 bases, with 10 bases between them. CDR3 DNA: TGTGCCTGGGCTAAAAGGGCTGAAGCTTTCTTT. Translated: CAWAKRAEAFF. The full variable domain, with the rest looked up from reference TRBV30 and TRBJ1-1, is SQTIHQWPATLVQPVGSPLSLECTVEGTSNPNLYWYRQAAGRGLQLLFYSVGIGQISSEVPQNLSASRPQDRQFILSSKKLLLSDSGFYLCAWAKRAEAFFGQGTRLTVV.

Of note for this clonotype: This may be a read error: a much more frequent sequence differs by one nucleotide. The DNA for the CDR3 is TGTGCCAGCAGCAAAGGAGGACAGGAAGATCGGCTAGCGAGGAATGACCAGTTCTTC. Amino acids: CASSKGGQEDRLARNDQFF. J is TRBJ2-1 and V is TRBV21-1; the table's D call, TRBD1, was not checked against the DNA. TRBV21-1 counts as a pseudogene. The CDR3 loop spans 19 amino acids.

A note on this clonotype: At one end, the junction sequence differs from germline, possibly due to a read error. The chain couples TRBV6-2 or TRBV6-3 to TRBJ2-7; D is unclear. In germline, CDR1 is MNHEY, CDR2 SVGEGT. The CDR3 length is 12 residues. The CDR3 DNA is TGTGACAGCAGTAATGGCGTCTGCGAGCAGTACTTC. Translation gives CDSSNGVCEQYF.

The V call is TRBV7-3, the J call TRBJ2-1, with a weak D call TRBD2 (6 bases). V was cut by 9 bases and J by 1 base, with 16 bases left in between. This CDR3 region has 15 residues. The germline gives CDR1 SGHTA, CDR2 FQGTGA. CDR3 sequence (DNA): TGTGCCAGTAGTTCCCCTGGGGGGTCCTACAATGAGCAGTTCTTC. Translated, it gives CASSSPGGSYNEQFF.

Points on this clonotype: A much larger clone is a single base away; this may be a read error. V is TRBV28 and J is TRBJ2-1, with TRBD1 matching 7 bases. The CDR3 totals 12 residues. Germline V lookup: CDR1 MDHEN, CDR2 SYDVKM. DNA for the CDR3: TGTGCCAACAGTTCACAGGGGATTGAGCAGTTCTTC. This translates into CANSSQGIEQFF.

Remarks on this clonotype: A read error may account for a junction end that differs from germline. The rearrangement uses TRBV4-2 and TRBJ2-3, with TRBD2 matching over 7 bases. The CDR3 totals 16 residues. From germline, CDR1 is LGHNA and CDR2 YNFKEQ. The CDR3: CATSQELAPRTDTQYF. The CDR3 DNA sequence: TGTGCCACCAGCCAAGAACTAGCGCCACGCACTGATACGCAGTATTTT.

The chain joins TRBV11-2 to TRBJ2-7; D is possibly TRBD1 (6 bases). Germline lookup yields CDR1 SGHAT and CDR2 FQNNGV. The CDR3 has 15 amino acids. Trimming removed 5 bases from V and 7 bases from J, with 21 bases in between. CDR3 coding DNA: TGTGCCAGCAGCCGACTTAATGCACAGGGCGATGAGCAGTACTTC. It is translated as CASSRLNAQGDEQYF.